Listed here are 11 T cell receptor beta chains from one sample, sequenced in a study of early T cells in non-severe SARS-CoV-2 infection. MiXCR, run by TCRdb on the 5' RACE reads, gives a single entry per CDR3 protein. The sample carries about 92,000 distinct CDR3 sequences, around 16% recorded once. The sample comprised whole blood. These receptors were taken from an adult who was a healthcare worker with PCR-confirmed SARS-CoV-2 infection or an uninfected control (not recorded which).

This clonotype was detected a few times. One junction end disagrees with the germline gene, perhaps due to a read error. This rearrangement joins TRBV7-2 to TRBJ2-3, with TRBD2 matching over 8 bases. Germline V gene data show CDR1 as SGHTA and CDR2 as FQGNSA. The CDR3 sequence is 11 residues long. CDR3 bases: TGTGCCAGCAGCTCGAGCGGGAGCGAGCATTTT. Translated, it gives CASSSSGSEHF.

This clonotype was seen only a few times. The J gene is TRBJ2-1, the V gene TRBV20-1, with 13 bases identical to TRBD2. Losses at the gene ends were 3 bases for V and 8 bases for J; bases not matched to a gene: 10. The CDR3 totals 16 residues. Per the germline V gene, CDR1 is DFQATT and CDR2 is SNEGSKA (reference sequence). The CDR3 nucleotides are TGCAGTGCTAGGAAATTCGGACTAGCGGGAGTAGATGAGCAGTTCTTC. Its protein is CSARKFGLAGVDEQFF.

This clonotype was recorded a few times. The rearrangement uses TRBV18 and TRBJ2-3; possible D gene TRBD2, 6 bases. Germline CDR1 is KGHSH and CDR2 is LQKENI. V was shortened by 1 base and J by 1 base, with 9 bases between the two germline ends. The CDR3 is 15 residues long. CDR3 region: CASSPRGVRTDTQYF. The CDR3, as DNA: TGTGCCAGCTCACCACGCGGGGTCCGCACAGATACGCAGTATTTT.

This clonotype was seen a few times. The chain uses TRBV9 and TRBJ2-6; TRBD2 matches at 8 bases. Germline lookup yields CDR1 SGDLS and CDR2 YYNGEE. The CDR3 is made up of 17 amino acids. J gave up 1 base and V 5 bases, and 8 bases lay outside the gene matches. The CDR3 DNA is TGTGCCAGCAGTGCTAGCGGGTCTCTATCTGGGGCCAACGTCCTGACTTTC. Translating it yields CASSASGSLSGANVLTF. Together with reference TRBV9 and TRBJ2-6, the CDR3 gives the full variable domain: DSGVTQTPKHLITATGQRVTLRCSPRSGDLSVYWYQQSLDQGLQFLIQYYNGEERAKGNILERFSAQQFPDLHSELNLSSLELGDSALYFCASSASGSLSGANVLTFGAGSRLTVL.

This clonotype was detected only a few times. V and J are TRBV29-1 and TRBJ2-1, with a possible D match to TRBD2 (6 bases). The CDR3 contains 12 residues. V lost 5 bases, J lost 8 bases, and 13 bases lay in between. Germline V CDR1 and CDR2: SQVTM, ANQGSEA. The CDR3 reads CSVTEGGDEQFF. CDR3 sequence (DNA): TGCAGCGTTACGGAGGGCGGGGATGAGCAGTTCTTC.

This clonotype was observed many times. V usage is TRBV12-3 or TRBV12-4 and J usage is TRBJ2-5; D is ambiguous. The CDR3 is made up of 14 amino acids. Trimming stripped 3 bases from V and 2 bases from J, with 10 bases between. The CDR3 region has the DNA TGTGCCAGCAGTTTGAGGACCAATCAAGAGACCCAGTACTTC. Translating gives CASSLRTNQETQYF.

In its sample, this clonotype was seen once. The chain couples TRBV11-2 to TRBJ2-5; 11 nucleotides align to TRBD1. CDR3 length equals 15 residues. Trimming cost V 7 bases and J 5 bases; bases outside gene matches: 9. Germline V gives CDR1 SGHAT, CDR2 FQNNGV. Here the CDR3 reads CASKLGQGAGETQYF. The CDR3 region has the DNA TGTGCCAGCAAGCTCGGACAGGGGGCAGGGGAGACCCAGTACTTC.

This clonotype was seen more than once but under ten times. The V and J genes are TRBV28 and TRBJ1-1; 9 bases are shared with TRBD1. V was clipped by 0 bases and J by 6 bases; unmatched bases: 5. The CDR3 extends over 15 amino acids. CDR1 and CDR2 (germline): MDHEN, SYDVKM. The CDR3 nucleotides read TGTGCCAGCAGTTTATGGGGGACAGGGAGCCCTGAAGCTTTCTTT. This codes for CASSLWGTGSPEAFF.

This clonotype was observed a few times. V is TRBV6-2 or TRBV6-3 and J is TRBJ1-5, with D tentatively TRBD1 (5 bases). The V gene lost 3 bases and the J gene lost 0 bases, with 27 bases spanning the gap. In germline, CDR1 is MNHEY, CDR2 SVGEGT. This CDR3 has 21 amino acids. The CDR3 coding sequence is TGTGCCAGCAGTTATGGGGGAGTTTGGTTAACCGGGGATAGTAGCAATCAGCCCCAGCATTTT. Translating gives CASSYGGVWLTGDSSNQPQHF.

This clonotype was found a few times. The J gene is TRBJ2-3, the V gene TRBV11-2, with 16 positions matching TRBD2. The CDR3 length is 19 residues. With V trimmed by 5 bases and J by 0 bases, 8 bases remained unmatched. Germline assignment: CDR1 SGHAT and CDR2 FQNNGV. As DNA, the CDR3 is TGTGCCAGCAGCCCGGGACTAGCGGGAGGGCTACCTAGCACAGATACGCAGTATTTT. Its protein product is CASSPGLAGGLPSTDTQYF.

In this sample, this clonotype turned up a few times. J is TRBJ2-2 and V is TRBV4-2; D may be TRBD2 (6 bases). The germline CDR1 and CDR2 sequences are LGHNA and YNFKEQ. V was clipped by 0 bases and J by 5 bases, with 13 bases between them. The CDR3 totals 16 residues. The CDR3 reads CASSQDLGEETGELFF. DNA for the CDR3: TGTGCCAGCAGCCAAGATTTGGGGGAGGAGACCGGGGAGCTGTTTTTT.